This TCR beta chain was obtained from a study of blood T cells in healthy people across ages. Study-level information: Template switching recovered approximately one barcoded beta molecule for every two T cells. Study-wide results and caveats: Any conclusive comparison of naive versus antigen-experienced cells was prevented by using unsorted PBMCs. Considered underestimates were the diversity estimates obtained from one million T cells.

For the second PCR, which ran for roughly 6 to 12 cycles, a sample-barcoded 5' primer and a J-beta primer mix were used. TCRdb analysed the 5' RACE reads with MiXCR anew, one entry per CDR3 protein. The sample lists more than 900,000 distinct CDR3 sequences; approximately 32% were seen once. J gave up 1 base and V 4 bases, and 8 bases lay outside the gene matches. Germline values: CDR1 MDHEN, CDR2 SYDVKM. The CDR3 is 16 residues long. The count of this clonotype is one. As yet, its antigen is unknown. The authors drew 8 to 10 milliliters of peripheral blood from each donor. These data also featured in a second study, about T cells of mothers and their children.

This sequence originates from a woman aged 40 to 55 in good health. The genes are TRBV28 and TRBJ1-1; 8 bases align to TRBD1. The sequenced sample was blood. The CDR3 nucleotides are TGTGCCAGCAGTTCCGCGACCGGGACAGGGAACACTGAAGCTTTCTTT. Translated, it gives CASSSATGTGNTEAFF.